Below, 32 T cell receptor beta chains from the same sample are listed, as sequenced in a study of T cell changes during pregnancy in multiple sclerosis. TCRdb's copy holds only in-frame clones and misses some; the assay was immunoSEQ multiplex PCR. The table shows 50,000 to 60,000 clones, with around 90% occurring only once. Sample: CD4+ T cells from peripheral blood mononuclear cells, taken in the first trimester of pregnancy. The source is a female donor with multiple sclerosis, enrolled in a pregnancy study.

This sequence joins TRBV9 and TRBJ1-2; D gene uncertain. CDR1 is SGDLS, CDR2 YYNGEE, per germline. The CDR3 runs 14 residues. V lost 0 bases and J lost 6, with 12 bases in between. The CDR3 DNA follows: TGTGCCAGCAGCGTAGTATCCGCGAAGAATGGCTACACCTTC. Its protein product is CASSVVSAKNGYTF. The variable domain in full, with the rest retrieved from reference TRBV9 and TRBJ1-2, is DSGVTQTPKHLITATGQRVTLRCSPRSGDLSVYWYQQSLDQGLQFLIQYYNGEERAKGNILERFSAQQFPDLHSELNLSSLELGDSALYFCASSVVSAKNGYTFGSGTRLTVV.

Only a few counts were recorded for this clone. V gene TRBV18 combines with J gene TRBJ1-5, with D unresolved. The germline V gene encodes CDR1 KGHSH and CDR2 LQKENI. The CDR3 totals 15 residues. V was trimmed by 2 bases and J by 3 bases, leaving 11 bases between them. CDR3 sequence: CASSPSAQPNQPQHF. CDR3 bases: TGTGCCAGCTCACCATCGGCACAGCCCAATCAGCCCCAGCATTTT.

The chain employs TRBV7-9 and TRBJ2-1; TRBD1 matches at 8 bases. Trimming cost V 1 base and J 12 bases; bases outside gene matches: 2. The germline V gene has CDR1 SEHNR and CDR2 FQNEAQ (reference sequence). The CDR3 is 12 amino acids. CDR3 protein: CASSLEDRGQFF. Here the CDR3 DNA reads TGTGCCAGCAGCTTAGAAGACAGGGGGCAGTTCTTC.

This chain uses TRBV6-1 with TRBJ1-2, with 8 bases that match TRBD1. V was pared by 6 bases and J by 6 bases, with 6 bases of the junction left unmatched. Germline loops: CDR1 MNHNS, CDR2 SASEGT. The length of the CDR3 is 13 residues. The CDR3, as DNA: TGTGCCAGCAGACAGACAGGGGAAGATGGCTACACCTTC. It specifies CASRQTGEDGYTF.

Worth noting for this clone: Other nucleotide sequences from this sample produce the same CDR3. J is TRBJ2-7 and V is TRBV21-1; TRBD1 is taken as the D call from the table, unchecked against the DNA. TRBV21-1 is marked as a pseudogene. The CDR3 extends over 17 amino acids. The CDR3 nucleotides read TGTGCCAGCAGCAGATCCCATTACCCGGGACAGGGGTTCGAGCAGTACTTC. This encodes CASSRSHYPGQGFEQYF.

This sequence joins TRBV18 and TRBJ1-4, with TRBD1 as a possible D gene (5 bases). Per germline, CDR1 KGHSH and CDR2 LQKENI. Trimming took off 3 bases at V and 4 bases at J, with 9 bases between the two ends. The CDR3 runs to 14 residues. This CDR3 is CASSPRGGNEKLFF. DNA for the CDR3: TGTGCCAGCTCACCCCGGGGGGGTAATGAAAAACTGTTTTTT.

This chain uses TRBV9 with TRBJ2-5; 12 positions match TRBD2. The CDR3 contains 16 residues. From germline, CDR1 is SGDLS and CDR2 YYNGEE. The V and J ends lost 2 bases and 3 bases, in that order; junction bases with no gene match: 5. The CDR3 DNA reads as TGTGCCAGCAGCGTCAAGGCTAGCGGGGGGGAAGAGACCCAGTACTTC. Residues: CASSVKASGGEETQYF.

The genes are TRBV7-2 and TRBJ1-4; 8 nucleotides match TRBD1. Germline assignment: CDR1 SGHTA and CDR2 FQGNSA. The CDR3 has 16 residues. J gave up 0 bases and V 3 bases, and 3 bases lay outside the gene matches. CDR3 in DNA: TGTGCCAGCAGCTTCGGACAGGGTACAACTAATGAAAAACTGTTTTTT. It is translated as CASSFGQGTTNEKLFF.

This chain uses TRBV28 with TRBJ2-1, with D perhaps TRBD2 (5 bases). There are 13 residues in the CDR3. V lost 8 bases to trimming and J lost 6 bases, with 14 bases between them. Germline CDR1 is MDHEN and CDR2 is SYDVKM. The CDR3 DNA sequence: TGTGCCAGCCTGGAGGTGCGCCGCAATGAGCAGTTCTTC. It is translated as CASLEVRRNEQFF.

A single count supports this clone. This chain joins TRBV4-3 and TRBJ2-7, with 8 bases lining up with TRBD1. CDR1 LGHNA and CDR2 YSLEER come from the germline V gene. The CDR3 has 14 amino acids. Germline trimming cut 3 bases from V and 6 bases from J; bases unmatched to any gene: 7. The CDR3 is CASSQGIGTGEQYF. The CDR3, as DNA: TGCGCCAGCAGCCAGGGAATAGGGACAGGCGAGCAGTACTTC.

V is TRBV6-1 and J is TRBJ2-1; a weak D match, TRBD2 (5 bases). The V end was cut by 6 bases, the J end by 2 bases, with 11 bases between. Germline V gene lookup returns CDR1 MNHNS and CDR2 SASEGT. The CDR3 runs to 14 residues. The chain's CDR3 is CASRSGVAYNEQFF. The CDR3 region has the DNA TGTGCCAGCAGGAGCGGAGTTGCCTACAATGAGCAGTTCTTC.

The chain is built from TRBV5-4 and TRBJ1-1; 8 positions match TRBD1. J was trimmed by 7 bases and V by 3 bases; bases with no gene match: 8. CDR3 length: 14 amino acids. CDR1 is SGHNT, CDR2 YYREEE, per germline (reference sequence). The CDR3: CASSSDRVRYEAFF. In DNA form, the CDR3 reads TGTGCCAGCAGCTCGGACAGGGTTAGGTATGAAGCTTTCTTT.

There are a few counts of this clone. This chain connects TRBV6-6 to TRBJ1-2; D call uncertain. Per the germline V gene, CDR1 is MNHNY and CDR2 is SVGAGI (reference sequence). The CDR3 is 13 amino acids. Trimming took 6 bases from V and 6 from J, leaving 14 bases between them. The CDR3: CASRIPGRDGYTF. The DNA for the CDR3 is TGTGCCAGCAGAATCCCAGGTAGAGATGGCTACACCTTC.

The CDR3 loop is CASSLSTGADTQYF. The CDR3 DNA sequence: TGTGCCAGCAGCTTAAGCACGGGGGCAGATACGCAGTATTTT. The V call is TRBV11-2, the J call TRBJ2-3; possible D gene TRBD2, 6 bases. This CDR3 region has 14 residues. Trimming took off 2 bases at V and 4 bases at J, with 10 bases between the two ends. CDR1 is SGHAT and CDR2 is FQNNGV in the germline V gene.

The chain is built from TRBV19 and TRBJ1-1; D is unresolved. There are 11 residues in the CDR3. V was shortened by 1 base and J by 8 bases, with 5 bases between the two germline ends. Germline CDR1 and CDR2: LNHDA and SQIVND (reference sequence). CDR3 in DNA: TGTGCCAGTAGTATAGGCCGGGAAGCTTTCTTT. This encodes CASSIGREAFF.

The table lists this clone with a count of one. The chain recombines TRBV5-6 with TRBJ2-7, with 7 bases lining up with TRBD1. CDR1 and CDR2 from the germline V gene are SGHDT and YYEEEE. Trimming removed 2 bases from V and 7 bases from J; junction bases left unmatched: 9. This CDR3 has 14 residues. This CDR3 reads CASSFWDSPWEQYF. Here the CDR3 DNA reads TGTGCCAGCAGCTTCTGGGACAGCCCCTGGGAGCAGTACTTC.

This chain uses TRBV7-2 with TRBJ2-7; 9 bases line up with TRBD2. The CDR3 totals 16 residues. J was trimmed by 4 bases and V by 5 bases; bases with no gene match: 12. Looked up from germline, CDR1 is SGHTA and CDR2 is FQGNSA. CDR3 bases: TGTGCCAGCAGCCCCGGGGGGCTAGCGGGGAGATACGAGCAGTACTTC. The encoded protein is CASSPGGLAGRYEQYF.

The rearrangement joins TRBV7-9 to TRBJ1-1, with TRBD1 as a possible D gene (5 bases). The CDR3 has 13 amino acids. Germline V gene sequence: CDR1 SEHNR, CDR2 FQNEAQ (reference sequence). Trimming shortened V by 4 bases and J by 6 bases, and 12 bases separated the two germline ends. The DNA for the CDR3 is TGTGCCAGCAGCTCAGTGGGGGGGGCTGAAGCTTTCTTT. It encodes CASSSVGGAEAFF.

This clone was counted a few times. The V call is TRBV5-6, the J call TRBJ2-1; 11 nucleotides agree with TRBD2. The CDR3 consists of 14 residues. Germline CDR1 and CDR2: SGHDT and YYEEEE. The V gene end was trimmed by 0 bases and the J gene end by 7 bases; junction bases not matched to a gene: 0. This CDR3 reads CASSLGLAGNEQFF. CDR3 bases: TGTGCCAGCAGCTTGGGACTAGCGGGGAATGAGCAGTTCTTC.

Relative to its sample, this clone is medium-sized (0.01 to 0.1%). The rearrangement links TRBV6-1 to TRBJ1-2, with 9 bases lining up with TRBD1. This CDR3 has 15 amino acids. CDR1 is MNHNS and CDR2 is SASEGT in the germline V gene. The V segment lost 7 bases and the J segment 4 bases; nucleotides outside the gene matches: 10. CDR3 residues: CASKQTGGASYGYTF. The DNA for the CDR3 is TGTGCCAGCAAACAAACAGGGGGCGCGAGCTATGGCTACACCTTC.

The chain uses TRBV4-1 and TRBJ1-4; weak D call: TRBD1 (5 bases). V dropped 4 bases and J dropped 7 bases, with 16 bases sitting between them. CDR1 and CDR2 (germline): MGHRA, YSYEKL. The CDR3 extends over 15 amino acids. CDR3 loop: CASSRPGLGGEKLFF. The CDR3 region has the DNA TGCGCCAGCAGCCGACCGGGACTCGGTGGTGAAAAACTGTTTTTT.

This chain joins TRBV2 and TRBJ1-2; TRBD1 agrees at 7 bases. The germline V gene has CDR1 SNHLY and CDR2 FYNNEI. The CDR3 is 15 residues long. Trimming took 8 bases from V and 0 from J; bases not matched to a gene: 9. The CDR3 reads CASPPSRGTNYGYTF. The CDR3, as DNA: TGTGCCAGCCCGCCGTCCAGGGGGACTAACTATGGCTACACCTTC.

The chain uses TRBV19 and TRBJ1-5, with no clear D. CDR3 size: 14 residues. Germline CDR1 and CDR2: LNHDA and SQIVND (reference sequence). V lost 7 bases and J 3 bases, leaving 13 bases between the germline ends. DNA of the CDR3: TGTGCCAGTAAGAGAAGCGGATTCAATCAGCCCCAGCATTTT. Its translation is CASKRSGFNQPQHF.

The chain is built from TRBV5-4 and TRBJ2-3, with D possibly matching TRBD2 (7 bases). Per germline, CDR1 SGHNT and CDR2 YYREEE (reference sequence). Trimming took off 5 bases at V and 4 bases at J, with 17 bases between the two ends. The CDR3 runs to 15 residues. The CDR3 DNA follows: TGTGCCAGCAGTCCGGGGGGCCGAGATCCAGATACGCAGTATTTT. It specifies CASSPGGRDPDTQYF.

The J gene is TRBJ1-5, the V gene TRBV5-1, with TRBD1 as a possible D gene (5 bases). Trimming removed 2 bases at V and 1 base at J, with 10 bases between. Germline lookup yields CDR1 SGHRS and CDR2 YFSETQ. The CDR3 extends over 15 amino acids. CDR3 coding DNA: TGCGCCAGCAGCTTTACGGGGGAGAGCAATCAGCCCCAGCATTTT. Protein: CASSFTGESNQPQHF.

This chain joins TRBV6-1 and TRBJ1-1, with 7 bases aligning to TRBD1. CDR3 length: 14 residues. CDR1 and CDR2 (germline): MNHNS, SASEGT. J was trimmed by 1 base and V by 5 bases; bases with no gene match: 4. The CDR3 DNA follows: TGTGCCAGCAGTTTGGGGACAGAGAACACTGAAGCTTTCTTT. Amino acids: CASSLGTENTEAFF.

V is TRBV7-8 and J is TRBJ1-1; 9 bases fit TRBD1. This CDR3 is built from 16 residues. After removal of 0 bases from V and 7 bases from J, the junction contained 9 bases not matched to a gene. Germline V CDR1 and CDR2: SGHVS, FQNEAQ. CDR3 bases: TGTGCCAGCAGCTTAGCGGCGGGACAGGGTAGTTTTGAAGCTTTCTTT. Translation: CASSLAAGQGSFEAFF. Using reference TRBV7-8 and TRBJ1-1 for the parts outside the CDR3, the full variable domain is GAGVSQSPRYKVAKRGQDVALRCDPISGHVSLFWYQQALGQGPEFLTYFQNEAQLDKSGLPSDRFFAERPEGSVSTLKIQRTQQEDSAVYLCASSLAAGQGSFEAFFGQGTRLTVV.

The genes are TRBV7-2 and TRBJ2-5; TRBD2 aligns across 11 bases. The J segment lost 6 bases and the V segment lost 0 bases, leaving 3 bases of the junction unmatched. This CDR3 is built from 15 residues. CDR1 SGHTA and CDR2 FQGNSA come from the germline V gene. For the CDR3, the DNA is TGTGCCAGCAGCTTAGCTAGCGGGGGGGTACAGACCCAGTACTTC. This translates into CASSLASGGVQTQYF.

A remark on this clone: This sample includes further DNA sequences coding for the same CDR3. The chain recombines TRBV6-5 with TRBJ1-4; TRBD1 might be the D (6 bases). CDR1 MNHEY and CDR2 SVGAGI come from the germline V gene. The CDR3 is 14 residues long. V was trimmed by 0 bases and J by 11 bases, leaving 13 bases between them. CDR3 in amino acids: CASSYSGGREKLFF. The DNA for the CDR3 is TGTGCCAGCAGTTACTCGGGGGGGCGAGAGAAACTGTTTTTT.

The chain has TRBV7-6 and TRBJ2-5; a weak D match, TRBD2 (7 bases). CDR1 and CDR2 from the germline V gene are SGHVS and FNYEAQ. Trimming took 0 bases from V and 5 from J, leaving 13 bases between them. The CDR3 is 15 amino acids. Here the CDR3 DNA reads TGTGCCAGCAGCTTAGCCGGGGGGCCGGTGGAGACCCAGTACTTC. Protein sequence: CASSLAGGPVETQYF.

Notes on this clone: In the same sample, other DNA sequences code for this CDR3. The genes are TRBV4-2 and TRBJ1-2; 10 nucleotides agree with TRBD1. The CDR3 covers 16 residues. Germline lookup yields CDR1 LGHNA and CDR2 YNFKEQ. Trimming cost V 4 bases and J 4 bases; bases outside gene matches: 9. Here the CDR3 reads CASSREGQGTFYGYTF. CDR3 DNA: TGTGCCAGCAGCCGAGAGGGACAGGGGACTTTCTATGGCTACACCTTC.

The rearrangement joins TRBV6-5 to TRBJ2-3, with D possibly matching TRBD1 (6 bases). The germline V gene encodes CDR1 MNHEY and CDR2 SVGAGI. This CDR3 contains 14 residues. The V gene lost 6 bases and the J gene lost 1 base, with 11 bases spanning the gap. This chain's CDR3 is CASREPGGTDTQYF. DNA of the CDR3: TGTGCCAGCAGAGAGCCAGGGGGCACAGATACGCAGTATTTT.